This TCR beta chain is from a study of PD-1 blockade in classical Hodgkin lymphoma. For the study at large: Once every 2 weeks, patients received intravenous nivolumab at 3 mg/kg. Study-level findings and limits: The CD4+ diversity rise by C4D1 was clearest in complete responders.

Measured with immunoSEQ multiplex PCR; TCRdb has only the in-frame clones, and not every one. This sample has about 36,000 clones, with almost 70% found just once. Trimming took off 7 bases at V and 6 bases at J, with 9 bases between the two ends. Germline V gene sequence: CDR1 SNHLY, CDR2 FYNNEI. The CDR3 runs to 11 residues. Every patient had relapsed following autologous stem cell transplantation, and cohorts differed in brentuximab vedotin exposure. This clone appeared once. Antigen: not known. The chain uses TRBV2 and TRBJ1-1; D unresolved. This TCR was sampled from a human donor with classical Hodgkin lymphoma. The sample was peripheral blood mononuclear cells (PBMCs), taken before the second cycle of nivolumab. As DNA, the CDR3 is TGTGCCAGCAAATCCTTATCTGAAGCTTTCTTT. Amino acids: CASKSLSEAFF.